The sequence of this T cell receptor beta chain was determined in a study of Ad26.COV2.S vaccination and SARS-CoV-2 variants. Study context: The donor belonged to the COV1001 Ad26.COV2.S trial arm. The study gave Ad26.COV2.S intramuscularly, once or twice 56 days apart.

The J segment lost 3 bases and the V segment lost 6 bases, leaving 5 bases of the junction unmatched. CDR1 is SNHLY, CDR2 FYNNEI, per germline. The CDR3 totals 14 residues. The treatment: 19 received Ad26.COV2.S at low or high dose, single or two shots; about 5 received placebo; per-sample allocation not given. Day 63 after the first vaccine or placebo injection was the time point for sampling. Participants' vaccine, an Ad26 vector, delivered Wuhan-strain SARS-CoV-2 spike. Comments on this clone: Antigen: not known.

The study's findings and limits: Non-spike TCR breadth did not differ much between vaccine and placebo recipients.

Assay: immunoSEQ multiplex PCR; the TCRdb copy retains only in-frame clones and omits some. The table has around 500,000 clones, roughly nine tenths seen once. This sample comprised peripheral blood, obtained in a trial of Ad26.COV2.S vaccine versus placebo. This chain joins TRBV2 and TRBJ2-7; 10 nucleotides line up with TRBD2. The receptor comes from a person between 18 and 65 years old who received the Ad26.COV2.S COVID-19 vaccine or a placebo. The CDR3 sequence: CASRQRGGLYEQYF. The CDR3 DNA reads TGTGCCAGCAGGCAGCGGGGGGGCCTCTACGAGCAGTACTTC. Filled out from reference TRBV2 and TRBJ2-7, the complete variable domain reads EPEVTQTPSHQVTQMGQEVILRCVPISNHLYFYWYRQILGQKVEFLVSFYNNEISEKSEIFDDQFSVERPDGSNFTLKIRSTKLEDSAMYFCASRQRGGLYEQYFGPGTRLTVT.